This is a list of T cell receptor beta chains from one sample in a study of blood T cell repertoires in COVID-19. Clones were sequenced by immunoSEQ multiplex PCR, and TCRdb holds only the in-frame ones, with some missing. Here the sample spans about 270,000 clones, around 88% being singletons. The sequenced sample consisted of peripheral blood. These receptors originate from a woman aged 80 or over with COVID-19, enrolled during active disease. Both conserved end residues are part of each CDR3. The order of the fields is J gene, D gene, clone size, V gene, CDR3 protein, CDR3 DNA. D genes are given only for firm matches. Rows may omit the clone size; those that give it use once, few, many or a size class.

>TRBJ1-5|TRBD1|.|TRBV6-4
CARLDRPHSNQPQHF
TGTGCCAGACTGGACAGGCCTCATAGCAATCAGCCCCAGCATTTT
>TRBJ2-7|.|.|TRBV5-6
CASTKWGGTYEQYF
TGTGCCAGCACCAAATGGGGGGGCACCTACGAGCAGTACTTC
>TRBJ2-2|.|.|TRBV7-3
CASSLRAGPTGELFF
TGTGCCAGCAGCTTAAGGGCAGGGCCTACCGGGGAGCTGTTTTTT
>TRBJ1-6|TRBD1|.|TRBV14
CASSHVQGTGYSPLHF
TGTGCCAGCAGCCATGTGCAGGGGACAGGGTACTCACCCCTCCACTTT
>TRBJ1-2|.|.|TRBV6-5
CASRRGSYGYTF
TGTGCCAGCAGGAGAGGATCCTATGGCTACACCTTC
>TRBJ1-6|.|.|TRBV6-1
CASSEWAGQDSPLHF
TGTGCCAGCAGTGAATGGGCAGGGCAGGATTCACCCCTCCACTTT
>TRBJ1-5|.|once|TRBV20-1
CSASSGVRQPQHF
TGCAGTGCTAGTAGCGGGGTACGGCAGCCCCAGCATTTT
>TRBJ2-2|TRBD1|.|TRBV18
CASSPALQGAYAGELFF
TGTGCCAGCTCACCAGCCCTTCAGGGGGCGTATGCCGGGGAGCTGTTTTTT
>TRBJ2-7|.|.|TRBV19
CASSTLSRGEQYF
TGTGCCAGTAGTACCCTCTCCAGGGGCGAGCAGTACTTC
>TRBJ1-5|TRBD1|.|TRBV5-1
CASSLGDREGQPQHF
TGCGCCAGCAGCTTGGGGGACAGGGAGGGTCAGCCCCAGCATTTT
>TRBJ2-6|.|.|TRBV9
CASSVDPTSGANVLTF
TGTGCCAGCAGCGTAGATCCTACCTCTGGGGCCAACGTCCTGACTTTC
>TRBJ2-1|TRBD2|few|TRBV7-7
CASSLSGGSSYNEQFF
TGTGCCAGCAGCCTTAGCGGGGGCAGCTCCTACAATGAGCAGTTCTTC
>TRBJ2-2|TRBD1|.|TRBV18
CASSQHETGQLFF
TGTGCCAGCTCGCAGCATGAGACAGGGCAGCTGTTTTTT
>TRBJ2-2|TRBD2|.|TRBV7-2
CASSQGLAGVSGELFF
TGTGCCAGCAGCCAGGGACTAGCGGGGGTATCCGGGGAGCTGTTTTTT
>TRBJ2-7|TRBD1|.|TRBV9
CASSTGQGAWYEQYF
TGTGCCAGCAGCACAGGACAGGGGGCATGGTACGAGCAGTACTTC
>TRBJ2-3|.|once|TRBV7-3
CASSLLGGGTDTQYF
TGTGCCAGCAGCTTATTAGGGGGGGGCACAGATACGCAGTATTTT
>TRBJ1-5|.|.|TRBV30
CAWSEREDQPQHF
TGTGCCTGGAGTGAGCGGGAAGATCAGCCCCAGCATTTT
>TRBJ2-2|TRBD1|.|TRBV11-3
CASSLPQRGTGDVGELFF
TGTGCCAGCAGCTTACCTCAACGCGGGACAGGGGATGTCGGGGAGCTGTTTTTT
>TRBJ1-2|.|.|TRBV6-5
CASRDPGARVGGYTF
TGTGCCAGCAGAGACCCAGGGGCGCGAGTAGGAGGCTACACCTTC
>TRBJ2-1|.|.|TRBV7-8
CASSHRDNVYNEQFF
TGTGCCAGCAGCCACCGGGACAACGTTTACAATGAGCAGTTCTTC
>TRBJ1-5|TRBD1|.|TRBV19
CASAWTGSAQPQHF
TGTGCCAGCGCCTGGACAGGGAGCGCTCAGCCCCAGCATTTT
>TRBJ2-2|TRBD2|.|TRBV7-2
CASSLGTSGERELFF
TGTGCCAGCAGCTTGGGAACTAGCGGGGAACGGGAGCTGTTTTTT
>TRBJ2-1|.|once|TRBV7-3
CASSFGQPYNEQFF
TGTGCCAGCAGCTTCGGACAGCCCTACAATGAGCAGTTCTTC
>TRBJ1-5|.|.|TRBV5-1
CASSLDSSNQPQHF
TGCGCCAGCAGTTTGGACAGTAGCAATCAGCCCCAGCATTTT
>TRBJ1-1|.|.|TRBV7-9
CASSYGGNTEAFF
TGTGCCAGCAGCTACGGGGGGAACACTGAAGCTTTCTTT
>TRBJ1-3|TRBD1|once|TRBV6-5
CASRIDRGPGNTIYF
TGTGCCAGCAGGATTGACAGGGGGCCTGGAAACACCATATATTTT
>TRBJ1-2|.|.|TRBV28
CASSIGTRANYGYTF
TGTGCCAGCAGTATCGGGACAAGAGCTAACTATGGCTACACCTTC
>TRBJ2-3|TRBD2|.|TRBV6-2/TRBV6-3
CASSRGDFSTDTQYF
TGTGCCAGCAGTCGGGGGGACTTTAGCACAGATACGCAGTATTTT
>TRBJ2-2|TRBD1|.|TRBV7-3
CASSAQGQLSGELFF
TGTGCCAGCAGCGCACAGGGACAGCTGAGCGGGGAGCTGTTTTTT
>TRBJ2-1|.|.|TRBV11-2
CASSLTSPLPLPYNEQFF
TGTGCCAGCAGCTTAACTAGTCCCCTACCCCTCCCCTACAATGAGCAGTTCTTC
>TRBJ1-1|.|.|TRBV12-3/TRBV12-4
CASSRDTYTEAFF
TGTGCCAGCAGCCGAGACACTTACACTGAAGCTTTCTTT
>TRBJ1-5|TRBD1|.|TRBV7-2
CASSPGPGQGASAQPQHF
TGTGCCAGCAGCCCTGGACCGGGACAGGGGGCATCCGCACAGCCCCAGCATTTT
>TRBJ2-6|TRBD2|.|TRBV2
CASRATSGGRSGANVLTF
TGTGCCAGCAGGGCAACTAGCGGGGGGCGCTCTGGGGCCAACGTCCTGACTTTC
>TRBJ1-3|TRBD1|.|TRBV10-3
CAINTGQASGNTIYF
TGTGCCATCAACACCGGACAGGCCTCTGGAAACACCATATATTTT
>TRBJ1-2|.|.|TRBV5-3
CARTQGRRYYGYTF
TGTGCCAGAACCCAGGGCAGACGATACTATGGCTACACCTTC
>TRBJ1-6|.|.|TRBV10-3
CAITQGYGNSPLHF
TGTGCCATCACTCAGGGATATGGGAATTCACCCCTCCACTTT
>TRBJ1-2|TRBD1|.|TRBV19
CASSRDSLTSYGYTF
TGTGCCAGTAGCCGGGACAGCCTTACTTCCTATGGCTACACCTTC
>TRBJ1-1|TRBD1|.|TRBV29-1
CSVNRGMNTEAFF
TGCAGCGTCAACAGGGGCATGAACACTGAAGCTTTCTTT
>TRBJ1-4|TRBD1|.|TRBV5-4
CASSPGTSGGQGGKLFF
TGTGCCAGCAGCCCCGGCACTTCGGGGGGACAGGGGGGAAAACTGTTTTTT
>TRBJ1-2|.|.|TRBV6-5
CASGGAEGYGYTF
TGTGCCAGCGGCGGGGCAGAGGGTTATGGCTACACCTTC
>TRBJ1-2|TRBD1|.|TRBV6-6
CASSYGATGANYGYTF
TGTGCCAGCAGTTACGGGGCGACAGGGGCCAACTATGGCTACACCTTC
>TRBJ2-1|TRBD2|.|TRBV5-1
CASSLVAGARVEQFF
TGCGCCAGCAGCTTGGTAGCGGGGGCCCGGGTTGAGCAGTTCTTC
>TRBJ1-5|.|.|TRBV5-8
CASSLDRDQPQHF
TGTGCCAGCAGCTTGGACAGGGATCAGCCCCAGCATTTT
>TRBJ1-6|.|.|TRBV19
CASSMSGNNSPLHF
TGTGCCAGTAGTATGAGCGGTAATAATTCACCCCTCCACTTT
>TRBJ1-1|.|.|TRBV18
CASSPMGRNTEAFF
TGTGCCAGCTCACCAATGGGGCGGAACACTGAAGCTTTCTTT
>TRBJ1-3|.|.|TRBV5-6
CASSLVGQGSYSGNTIYF
TGTGCCAGCAGCTTGGTGGGGCAGGGCAGCTACTCTGGAAACACCATATATTTT
>TRBJ2-3|.|.|TRBV29-1
CSVTGLWDTDTQYF
TGCAGCGTAACGGGACTTTGGGACACAGATACGCAGTATTTT
>TRBJ1-4|TRBD1|.|TRBV29-1
CSVENKEGAELFF
TGCAGCGTTGAAAATAAAGAGGGGGCCGAACTGTTTTTT
>TRBJ1-1|.|few|TRBV19
CASSTRRGAEAFF
TGTGCCAGTAGTACGCGCAGGGGCGCTGAAGCTTTCTTT
>TRBJ2-5|.|.|TRBV7-4
CASPEETQYF
TGTGCCAGCCCGGAAGAGACCCAGTACTTC
>TRBJ1-5|TRBD1|.|TRBV18
CASSRYRDSYSNQPQHF
TGTGCCAGCTCACGGTACCGGGACAGCTATAGCAATCAGCCCCAGCATTTT
>TRBJ1-6|TRBD1|.|TRBV28
CASSLGDSSYNSPLHF
TGTGCCAGCAGTTTAGGGGACAGCTCCTATAATTCACCCCTCCACTTT
>TRBJ1-4|TRBD1|.|TRBV7-9
CASSLRQGRGEKLFF
TGTGCCAGCAGCCTACGACAGGGAAGGGGTGAAAAACTGTTTTTT